The following is a T cell receptor (beta chain) sequence with its context. Germline values: CDR1 WSHSY, CDR2 SAAADI. V lost 8 bases to trimming and J lost 2 bases, with 13 bases between them. This CDR3 has 13 amino acids. TCRdb keeps only in-frame clones here, not all; method: immunoSEQ multiplex PCR. The table records tens of thousands of clones, approximately 93% of them present only once. This specimen belongs to a study of T cell changes during pregnancy in multiple sclerosis. This sample comprised CD8+ T cells from peripheral blood mononuclear cells, obtained in the third trimester of pregnancy. This sequence was found in a female donor with multiple sclerosis, enrolled in a pregnancy study. This chain links TRBV10-2 with TRBJ2-7; tentative D call: TRBD2 (6 bases). The CDR3 bases are TGCGCCAGCCTCGGGGCTAGCGCCTACGAGCAGTACTTC. Amino acid sequence: CASLGASAYEQYF.